Below are 19 T cell receptor beta chains sequenced from a single sample in a study of shared clonotypes between healthy human individuals. Data came from immunoSEQ multiplex PCR; TCRdb stores just in-frame clones and leaves some out. The profile shows 2 million to 2.5 million clones, approximately 96% of them singletons. What was sequenced was naive CD4+ T cells sorted from blood. Subset here: CD45RA+ positively selected. The source is a young man in good health.

The rearrangement uses TRBV7-6 and TRBJ1-3; D might be TRBD1 (5 bases). The V end was cut by 2 bases, the J end by 3 bases, with 11 bases between. This CDR3 comprises 15 residues. CDR1 SGHVS and CDR2 FNYEAQ come from the germline V gene. CDR3 in DNA: TGTGCCAGCAGCTTAAGGGAACAGGATGGAAACACCATATATTTT. It yields the protein CASSLREQDGNTIYF.

In the case of this clone: The sample holds other DNA sequences that translate to the same CDR3. The chain is built from TRBV10-3 and TRBJ1-6; D may be TRBD1 (6 bases). The CDR3 is made up of 13 amino acids. CDR1 and CDR2 (germline): ENHRY, SYGVKD. Trimming removed 8 bases from V and 7 bases from J, with 12 bases in between. CDR3 in DNA: TGTGCCATCCGGACAGATTACAATTCACCCCTCCACTTT. It translates to CAIRTDYNSPLHF.

This chain uses TRBV10-1 with TRBJ2-5; 10 bases are a match to TRBD2. The V and J ends lost 0 bases and 2 bases, in that order; junction bases with no gene match: 3. Per the germline V gene, CDR1 is WNHNN and CDR2 is SYGVQD (reference sequence). The CDR3 has 16 amino acids. The CDR3 DNA reads as TGCGCCAGCAGTGAGTCGAATAGCGGGGGGCAAGAGACCCAGTACTTC. Amino acid sequence: CASSESNSGGQETQYF.

The chain recombines TRBV10-3 with TRBJ2-1; weak D call: TRBD2 (7 bases). V was cut by 6 bases and J by 6 bases, with 9 bases left in between. Germline V lookup: CDR1 ENHRY, CDR2 SYGVKD. This CDR3 spans 12 amino acids. CDR3 DNA: TGTGCCATCAGAGGGGGGGGCAATGAGCAGTTCTTC. It is translated as CAIRGGGNEQFF.

This clone was detected only once. The J gene is TRBJ2-3, the V gene TRBV10-3, with a possible D match to TRBD1 (6 bases). The CDR3 loop spans 13 amino acids. Trimming cost V 6 bases and J 2 bases, with 9 bases left between them. Germline CDR1 is ENHRY and CDR2 is SYGVKD. CDR3 protein: CAISRDITDTQYF. In DNA, the CDR3 is TGTGCCATCAGCCGGGACATCACAGATACGCAGTATTTT.

The V call is TRBV10-3, the J call TRBJ1-4; D is ambiguous. This CDR3 is built from 15 residues. Germline CDR1 reads ENHRY; CDR2 reads SYGVKD. V lost 3 bases to trimming and J lost 3 bases, with 11 bases between them. The CDR3 region has the DNA TGTGCCATCAGTGATTCGGGCGCTGCTAATGAAAAACTGTTTTTT. Protein product: CAISDSGAANEKLFF.

The chain uses TRBV15 and TRBJ2-2; 10 nucleotides line up with TRBD2. The CDR3 is 17 residues long. Germline CDR1 LNHNV, CDR2 YYDKDF (reference sequence). V was pared by 0 bases and J by 4 bases, with 5 bases of the junction left unmatched. Here the CDR3 reads CATSRELAGPGTGELFF. The CDR3 bases are TGTGCCACCAGCAGAGAACTAGCGGGACCGGGCACCGGGGAGCTGTTTTTT.

V is TRBV5-4 and J is TRBJ2-1; D gene unclear. Trimming removed 10 bases at V and 1 base at J, with 15 bases between. Germline values: CDR1 SGHNT, CDR2 YYREEE (reference sequence). This CDR3 has 14 amino acids. The CDR3 coding sequence is TGTGCCGGCGGAACCGCTACTTCCTACAATGAGCAGTTCTTC. It encodes CAGGTATSYNEQFF.

V gene TRBV11-2 combines with J gene TRBJ1-4; the match to TRBD1 covers 9 bases. CDR3 size: 15 residues. The trim removed 6 bases at V and 1 base at J, leaving 3 bases unmatched. Germline V lookup: CDR1 SGHAT, CDR2 FQNNGV. In nucleotides, the CDR3 is TGTGCCAGCAGGTCGACAGGGGGAACTAATGAAAAACTGTTTTTT. The encoded protein is CASRSTGGTNEKLFF.

As DNA, the CDR3 is TGTGCCAGCAGCCCCCGACCGGGACAGCCGAACTGGGTAAAACTGTTTTTT. This codes for CASSPRPGQPNWVKLFF. V is TRBV11-2 and J is TRBJ1-4; 7 bases match TRBD1. This CDR3 spans 17 amino acids. In germline, CDR1 is SGHAT, CDR2 FQNNGV. V lost 5 bases and J lost 10; bases outside the gene matches: 19.

The CDR3 DNA reads TGTGCCAGCAGTTTATCTGGGAGGGGTAGCAATCAGCCCCAGCATTTT. Its translation: CASSLSGRGSNQPQHF. This chain links TRBV27 with TRBJ1-5; D perhaps matches TRBD1 (5 bases). With 0 bases removed from V and 0 bases from J, the gap between germline ends came to 9 bases. Germline lookup yields CDR1 MNHEY and CDR2 SMNVEV (reference sequence). The CDR3 extends over 16 amino acids.

The gene calls are TRBV10-3 and TRBJ2-5; 8 nucleotides match TRBD1. The CDR3 contains 17 residues. Germline-derived CDR1 and CDR2 are ENHRY and SYGVKD. Trimming at V came to 6 bases and at J to 3 bases, leaving 15 bases not matched to a gene. The CDR3 loop is CAISPVVDRVGKETQYF. CDR3 sequence (DNA): TGTGCCATCAGCCCTGTCGTGGACAGGGTAGGAAAAGAGACCCAGTACTTC.

The genes are TRBV5-4 and TRBJ2-5; 7 positions match TRBD1. CDR1 is SGHNT, CDR2 YYREEE, per germline (reference sequence). The length of the CDR3 is 15 residues. V lost 3 bases to trimming and J lost 5 bases; unmatched junction nucleotides: 10. In DNA, the CDR3 is TGTGCCAGCAGCTCGGCATGGGGACAGCGGGAGACCCAGTACTTC. Its translation: CASSSAWGQRETQYF.

This sequence joins TRBV2 and TRBJ2-1; tentative D call: TRBD1 (5 bases). The CDR3 contains 15 residues. Trimming took off 6 bases at V and 4 bases at J, with 16 bases between the two ends. CDR1 is SNHLY and CDR2 is FYNNEI in the germline V gene. CDR3 residues: CASREQLGEYNEQFF. The CDR3 region has the DNA TGTGCCAGCAGAGAACAGCTAGGGGAATACAATGAGCAGTTCTTC.

The chain carries TRBV5-4 and TRBJ2-7; TRBD1 aligns across 7 bases. Germline lookup yields CDR1 SGHNT and CDR2 YYREEE (reference sequence). The CDR3 spans 13 residues. V was clipped by 4 bases and J by 4 bases; unmatched bases: 5. CDR3 protein: CASSRDRVYEQYF. CDR3 in DNA: TGTGCCAGCAGCCGGGACAGAGTTTACGAGCAGTACTTC.

The rearrangement joins TRBV10-3 to TRBJ2-5, with 7 bases fitting TRBD1. This CDR3 is 14 amino acids long. Germline V gene data show CDR1 as ENHRY and CDR2 as SYGVKD. J was trimmed by 5 bases and V by 2 bases; bases with no gene match: 5. CDR3 sequence reads: CAISENRGPETQYF. Written as DNA, the CDR3 is TGTGCCATCAGTGAGAACAGGGGACCGGAGACCCAGTACTTC.

About this clone itself: Other DNA sequences in this specimen translate into the identical CDR3. The chain uses TRBV7-9 and TRBJ2-3; D not certain. This CDR3 has 12 residues. The germline V and J ends were trimmed by 5 bases and 6 bases, with 9 bases remaining between them. Germline CDR1 and CDR2: SEHNR and FQNEAQ (reference sequence). The CDR3 reads CASSPLSDTQYF. CDR3 coding DNA: TGTGCCAGCAGCCCCCTGAGTGATACGCAGTATTTT.

The chain's CDR3 is CASIPGSTYEQYF. The CDR3 nucleotides read TGTGCCAGCATCCCCGGGAGCACCTACGAGCAGTACTTC. The chain has TRBV5-5 and TRBJ2-7, with a possible D match to TRBD2 (6 bases). V dropped 6 bases and J dropped 2 bases, with 12 bases sitting between them. Per germline, CDR1 SGHKS and CDR2 YYEKEE (reference sequence). The CDR3 totals 13 residues.

Worth noting for this clone: An end of the junction does not agree with germline; a read error may underlie this. The chain is built from TRBV11-2 and TRBJ2-5; 8 bases align to TRBD2. CDR1 is SGHAT and CDR2 is FQNNGV in the germline V gene. The CDR3 runs to 18 residues. CDR3 bases: TGTGCCAGCACCTTACACTTGGGGATAGCGGGGATCCAAGAGACCCAGTACTTC. This sequence encodes CASTLHLGIAGIQETQYF.